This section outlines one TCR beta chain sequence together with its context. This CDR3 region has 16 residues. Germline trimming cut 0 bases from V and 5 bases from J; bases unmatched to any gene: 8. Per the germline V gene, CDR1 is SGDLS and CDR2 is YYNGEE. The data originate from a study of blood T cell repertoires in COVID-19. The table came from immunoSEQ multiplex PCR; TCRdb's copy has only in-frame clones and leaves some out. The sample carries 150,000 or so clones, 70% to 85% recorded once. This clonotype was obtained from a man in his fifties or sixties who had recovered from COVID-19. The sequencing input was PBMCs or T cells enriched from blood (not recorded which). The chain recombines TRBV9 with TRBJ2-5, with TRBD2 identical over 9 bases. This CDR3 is CASSVGLAGSGETQYF. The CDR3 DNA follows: TGTGCCAGCAGCGTAGGGCTAGCGGGATCCGGGGAGACCCAGTACTTC.